This entry lists 14 T cell receptor beta chains sequenced from one sample in a study of blood T cell repertoires in COVID-19. Libraries were prepared by immunoSEQ multiplex PCR; TCRdb keeps only in-frame clonotypes and omits some of them. The sample holds 120,000 to 150,000 clones, approximately 80% seen once. Material: peripheral blood. These TCRs come from a woman aged 50 to 65 with acute or convalescent COVID-19.

V is TRBV5-1 and J is TRBJ1-4; 7 nucleotides align to TRBD1. In germline, CDR1 is SGHRS, CDR2 YFSETQ. The CDR3 is 15 residues long. The junction had 5 bases not matched to a gene; V was cut back by 4 bases and J by 2 bases. CDR3 amino acids: CASSVQGWTNEKLFF. In DNA form, the CDR3 reads TGCGCCAGCAGCGTACAGGGGTGGACTAATGAAAAACTGTTTTTT.

The table lists this clone with a few counts. This chain joins TRBV30 and TRBJ1-4; no clear D. The V gene's germline CDR1 is GTSNPN and CDR2 SVGIG (reference sequence). The CDR3 covers 16 residues. Trimming took 4 bases from V and 7 from J, leaving 22 bases between them. The DNA for the CDR3 is TGTGCCTGGACCGCCCCCGCCCTGGGAGGACGTGAAAAACTGTTTTTT. Amino acid sequence: CAWTAPALGGREKLFF.

Concerning this clone itself: Other nucleotide sequences from this sample produce the same CDR3. The chain has TRBV18 and TRBJ1-2; the D gene is possibly TRBD1 (6 bases). Per the germline V gene, CDR1 is KGHSH and CDR2 is LQKENI. V lost 2 bases, J lost 1 base, and 8 bases lay in between. The CDR3 runs to 14 residues. The CDR3 loop is CASSPSGVNYGYTF. CDR3 bases: TGTGCCAGCTCACCATCAGGGGTTAACTATGGCTACACCTTC.

The chain couples TRBV7-8 to TRBJ1-5; 7 bases agree with TRBD1. CDR1 SGHVS and CDR2 FQNEAQ come from the germline V gene. J gave up 4 bases and V 5 bases, and 11 bases lay outside the gene matches. The CDR3 runs to 16 residues. CDR3 protein: CASSPGQLGINQPQHF. Here the CDR3 DNA reads TGTGCCAGCAGCCCGGGACAGCTCGGAATTAATCAGCCCCAGCATTTT.

This rearrangement joins TRBV4-3 to TRBJ2-7; D is uncertain. CDR3 length equals 15 residues. Germline CDR1 and CDR2: LGHNA and YSLEER. V lost 1 base and J 6 bases, leaving 16 bases between the germline ends. For the CDR3, the DNA is TGCGCCAGCAGCCAAGGCTTAACCCTCCTAAGCGAGCAGTACTTC. This codes for CASSQGLTLLSEQYF.

This clone was detected a few times. The DNA for the CDR3 is TGTGCCAGCTCACCAGGCAGGGACACTTACACTGAAGCTTTCTTT. This translates into CASSPGRDTYTEAFF. J is TRBJ1-1 and V is TRBV18, with D tentatively TRBD1 (6 bases). Germline V CDR1 and CDR2: KGHSH, LQKENI. The CDR3 is 15 amino acids. The V end lost 2 bases, the J end lost 3 bases, and 13 bases lay between the germline ends.

The chain joins TRBV18 to TRBJ2-7; TRBD2 might be the D (5 bases). The CDR3 totals 15 residues. Trimming shortened V by 6 bases and J by 6 bases, and 21 bases separated the two germline ends. Germline CDR1 and CDR2: KGHSH and LQKENI. CDR3 coding DNA: TGTGCCAGCTCCTCATCGGAAGGACTCGTTTCCGAGCAGTACTTC. This gives the protein CASSSSEGLVSEQYF.

The genes are TRBV6-6 and TRBJ2-7; D may be TRBD2 (6 bases). The CDR3 runs 13 residues. V was clipped by 0 bases and J by 4 bases, with 7 bases between them. Per germline, CDR1 MNHNY and CDR2 SVGAGI (reference sequence). The CDR3 reads CASSYSGRYEQYF. In nucleotides, the CDR3 is TGTGCCAGCAGTTACTCGGGGAGGTACGAGCAGTACTTC.

The chain joins TRBV18 to TRBJ2-5, with D possibly being TRBD1 (6 bases). CDR1 is KGHSH and CDR2 is LQKENI in the germline V gene. There are 14 residues in the CDR3. The V gene lost 3 bases and the J gene lost 0 bases, with 8 bases spanning the gap. The CDR3 region is CASSPWTDQETQYF. The CDR3 nucleotides are TGTGCCAGCTCACCCTGGACAGACCAAGAGACCCAGTACTTC. Full variable domain (missing parts from reference TRBV18 and TRBJ2-5): NAGVMQNPRHLVRRRGQEARLRCSPMKGHSHVYWYRQLPEEGLKFMVYLQKENIIDESGMPKERFSAEFPKEGPSILRIQQVVRGDSAAYFCASSPWTDQETQYFGPGTRLLVL.

The CDR3 coding sequence is TGTGCCAGCAGCCAAGCCCCCGGGGCTGGAAACACCATATATTTT. Its translation: CASSQAPGAGNTIYF. The rearrangement uses TRBV9 and TRBJ1-3; D not certain. Germline CDR1 and CDR2: SGDLS and YYNGEE. The V end was cut by 4 bases, the J end by 2 bases, with 13 bases between. This CDR3 is built from 15 residues.

This clone occurred a few times. The genes are TRBV29-1 and TRBJ1-5, with D hard to call. V was pared by 4 bases and J by 5 bases, with 18 bases between. The CDR3 length is 15 residues. The germline CDR1 and CDR2 sequences are SQVTM and ANQGSEA. DNA for the CDR3: TGCAGCGTTGCAGAGGGAGGAGGTGCGGATCAGCCCCAGCATTTT. This gives the protein CSVAEGGGADQPQHF. The whole variable domain, remainder taken from reference TRBV29-1 and TRBJ1-5, is SAVISQKPSRDICQRGTSLTIQCQVDSQVTMMFWYRQQPGQSLTLIATANQGSEATYESGFVIDKFPISRPNLTFSTLTVSNMSPEDSSIYLCSVAEGGGADQPQHFGDGTRLSIL.

This chain joins TRBV5-5 and TRBJ2-2; TRBD1 matches 7 bases. Per germline, CDR1 SGHKS and CDR2 YYEKEE (reference sequence). This CDR3 region has 13 residues. V trimming: 7 bases; J trimming: 1 base; junction bases outside the gene matches: 1. The CDR3 region is CASRTGNTGELFF. CDR3 nucleotides: TGTGCCAGCCGGACAGGGAACACCGGGGAGCTGTTTTTT. Based on the CDR3 plus reference TRBV5-5 and TRBJ2-2, the full variable domain is DAGVTQSPTHLIKTRGQQVTLRCSPISGHKSVSWYQQVLGQGPQFIFQYYEKEERGRGNFPDRFSARQFPNYSSELNVNALLLGDSALYLCASRTGNTGELFFGEGSRLTVL.

This clone was observed a handful of times. The chain has TRBV12-3 or TRBV12-4 and TRBJ1-1; TRBD1 aligns across 8 bases. The CDR3 loop spans 13 amino acids. V lost 4 bases to trimming and J lost 5 bases; unmatched junction nucleotides: 3. The CDR3 is CASSYTGGTEAFF. In nucleotides, the CDR3 is TGTGCCAGCAGTTACACAGGGGGGACTGAAGCTTTCTTT.

The chain has TRBV2 and TRBJ2-1, with D maybe TRBD2 (6 bases). Germline lookup yields CDR1 SNHLY and CDR2 FYNNEI. This CDR3 region has 12 residues. Trimming left V 11 bases short and J 8 bases short, with 16 bases between. In DNA form, the CDR3 reads TGTGCCCGGGGGAGCAGGGTTGATGAGCAGTTCTTC. Translation: CARGSRVDEQFF.